This T cell receptor beta chain was captured in a study of early T cells in non-severe SARS-CoV-2 infection. Study overall: Whole-blood bulk RNA, unsorted, was sequenced, and chains were unpaired. Study-wide results and caveats: Anti-spike CD8 responses were favored by VDJdb matching, which missed private and CD4 specificities.

In germline, CDR1 is SGDLS, CDR2 YYNGEE. V was clipped by 0 bases and J by 4 bases; unmatched bases: 0. The CDR3 covers 13 residues. In the case of this clonotype: Its cognate antigen is unknown.

Individual cDNA molecules were tagged with unique molecular identifiers. MiXCR was run by TCRdb on the 5' RACE reads, yielding one entry per CDR3 protein. The table lists more than 75,000 distinct CDR3 sequences, roughly 15% of them singletons, with around 5.8% in the top ten. What was sequenced was whole blood. The sequence came from an adult who was a healthcare worker with PCR-confirmed SARS-CoV-2 infection or an uninfected control (not recorded which). The chain has TRBV9 and TRBJ2-5, with TRBD2 matching 7 bases. The CDR3 DNA follows: TGTGCCAGCAGCGTAGAGCGGGGAGAGACCCAGTACTTC. It yields the protein CASSVERGETQYF.